The 8 T cell receptor beta chains in this list originate from one sample, sequenced in a study of human T cells and chemical hapten exposure (dated by TCRdb to 2020 to 2022). The method was RACE. TCRdb shows the sequencer as NextSeq 500. In-frame beta chains were kept once TCRdb had trimmed the public reads at Q25 with fastp and called clones with MiXCR. For every CDR3 protein sequence, its rows merge into one entry that carries the most common genes and DNA. For this sample there are approximately 400,000 distinct CDR3 sequences; 4.8% appear just once. Together, the top ten hold about 2.2% of the sample. The time point label of this sample denotes: patch test 1, 2 weeks after DPC sensitization. Interpreted using the paper, the treatment or condition label stands for: therapeutic diphenylcyclopropenone sensitization with weekly scalp DPC. This specimen was whole blood, taken in connection with sensitization to the hapten diphenylcyclopropenone (DPC). The receptors come from a woman in her forties or fifties with alopecia areata. Some clones in this sample may be carry-over from other donors' samples.

There are many counts of this clonotype. The chain recombines TRBV20-1 with TRBJ2-7, with D unclear. The germline V and J ends were trimmed by 3 bases and 7 bases, with 13 bases remaining between them. CDR3 length: 12 residues. In germline, CDR1 is DFQATT, CDR2 SNEGSKA (reference sequence). CDR3 protein: CSASSLAGEQYF. The CDR3 coding sequence is TGCAGTGCTAGCTCCCTGGCCGGAGAGCAGTACTTC.

This clonotype was seen repeatedly, ten times or more. The J gene is TRBJ1-1, the V gene TRBV6-2 or TRBV6-3, with 9 bases identical to TRBD1. This CDR3 is 18 amino acids long. Germline V gene lookup returns CDR1 MNHEY and CDR2 SVGEGT. V trimming: 6 bases; J trimming: 7 bases; junction bases outside the gene matches: 21. The DNA of the CDR3 is TGTGCCAGCAGACAGTCTAACAGGGGGCGCGGAAAGGGAATTGAAGCTTTCTTT. This translates into CASRQSNRGRGKGIEAFF.

This clonotype was detected ten times or more. This chain joins TRBV10-2 and TRBJ2-1; 8 bases align to TRBD2. The V segment lost 7 bases and the J segment 12 bases; nucleotides outside the gene matches: 23. The CDR3 has 17 amino acids. Germline-derived CDR1 and CDR2 are WSHSY and SAAADI. The CDR3 is CASTEYSGKAISGWQFF. CDR3 DNA sequence: TGCGCCAGCACCGAATATAGCGGGAAGGCCATATCCGGATGGCAGTTCTTC.

The V call is TRBV27, the J call TRBJ2-4; unclear D gene. V gave up 10 bases and J gave up 3 bases, with 13 bases separating them. The CDR3 covers 13 residues. Germline lookup yields CDR1 MNHEY and CDR2 SMNVEV (reference sequence). The CDR3 nucleotides read TGTGCCACCCTCGACGGCAACAAAAACATTCAGTACTTC. Its protein product is CATLDGNKNIQYF.

In its sample, this clonotype was seen once. Since a much larger clone is just one base distant, this may be a read error. The chain has TRBV9 and TRBJ1-1; D is uncertain. The germline gives CDR1 SGDLS, CDR2 YYNGEE. The CDR3 length is 13 residues. CDR3: CASSVERNTKAFF. The CDR3 DNA reads as TGTGCCAGCAGCGTAGAAAGGAACACTAAAGCTTTCTTT.

This clonotype has a handful of counts. The V and J genes are TRBV6-5 and TRBJ1-2, with D unresolved. CDR1 and CDR2 from the germline V gene are MNHEY and SVGAGI. This CDR3 has 14 amino acids. V was trimmed by 5 bases and J by 2 bases, leaving 12 bases between them. The CDR3 DNA reads TGTGCCAGCAGTGACGGACGCAGAAACTATGGCTACACCTTC. Protein sequence: CASSDGRRNYGYTF.

This clonotype was detected many times. This chain links TRBV18 with TRBJ1-3; no firm D call. Germline CDR1 is KGHSH and CDR2 is LQKENI. CDR3 size: 16 residues. V was trimmed by 0 bases and J by 0 bases, leaving 9 bases between them. For the CDR3, the DNA is TGTGCCAGCTCACCACCCCCAGCTATCTCTGGAAACACCATATATTTT. This encodes CASSPPPAISGNTIYF.

This clonotype was seen many times. This chain uses TRBV7-9 with TRBJ1-1; no definite D call. The germline gives CDR1 SEHNR, CDR2 FQNEAQ (reference sequence). The CDR3 totals 10 residues. Trimming removed 6 bases from V and 7 bases from J, with 6 bases in between. DNA of the CDR3: TGTGCCAGCAGTCAGATTGAAGCTTTCTTT. Its translation is CASSQIEAFF. Full variable domain (rest looked up from reference TRBV7-9 and TRBJ1-1): DTGVSQNPRHKITKRGQNVTFRCDPISEHNRLYWYRQTLGQGPEFLTYFQNEAQLEKSRLLSDRFSAERPKGSFSTLEIQRTEQGDSAMYLCASSQIEAFFGQGTRLTVV.